This T cell receptor beta chain emerged from a study of T cell responses to AZD1222 COVID-19 vaccine. Across the study: Timing groups of about 4 and about 12 weeks for second doses were pooled.

For this clone: The antigen remains undetermined.

General study points: Researchers report vaccine-associated CD4 TCRs spanning spike, with dominance at 160-218 and 743-854. Baseline testing showed seropositivity in only a handful of AZD1222 recipients.

The assay was immunoSEQ multiplex PCR, and TCRdb's table has in-frame clones only and misses some. Of tens of thousands of clones in the sample, more than 75% are singletons; the top ten hold over 20%. The source is an adult in good health. The material was peripheral blood, obtained on day 0 of AZD1222 vaccination.

Written as DNA, the CDR3 is TGTGCCAGCAGCCGAGACAAAAGCACAGATACGCAGTATTTT. Its translation is CASSRDKSTDTQYF. J is TRBJ2-3 and V is TRBV7-8; no clear D. This CDR3 contains 14 residues. Germline CDR1 SGHVS, CDR2 FQNEAQ. V lost 5 bases and J lost 0, with 9 bases in between. Combining the CDR3 with reference TRBV7-8 and TRBJ2-3 gives the whole variable domain GAGVSQSPRYKVAKRGQDVALRCDPISGHVSLFWYQQALGQGPEFLTYFQNEAQLDKSGLPSDRFFAERPEGSVSTLKIQRTQQEDSAVYLCASSRDKSTDTQYFGPGTRLTVL.